Shown below are 24 T cell receptor beta chains from a single sample sequenced in a study of T-cell memory formation after mild COVID-19. In TCRdb, the 5' RACE reads were re-called with MiXCR into one record per CDR3 protein. The data contain roughly 510,000 distinct CDR3 sequences, roughly a sixth of them seen just once; the ten biggest clones take up around 8.1%. The sequencing input was PBMCs or a T cell subset sorted from them (not recorded which). These receptor sequences come from an adult woman who had mild COVID-19 (a few samples of this study predate the infection). Cell type and time point are not known.

V and J are TRBV11-2 and TRBJ2-2, with 12 bases lining up with TRBD2. V was clipped by 2 bases and J by 0 bases; unmatched bases: 10. CDR3 size: 20 residues. Germline lookup yields CDR1 SGHAT and CDR2 FQNNGV. DNA for the CDR3: TGTGCCAGCAGCTTATCAAGTCGACTAGCGGGGGCTACGAACACCGGGGAGCTGTTTTTT. It yields the protein CASSLSSRLAGATNTGELFF.

This clonotype was counted between two and nine times. This chain joins TRBV27 and TRBJ2-7, with 8 bases aligning to TRBD2. The V segment lost 5 bases and the J segment 5 bases; nucleotides outside the gene matches: 11. The CDR3 contains 15 residues. CDR1 is MNHEY and CDR2 is SMNVEV in the germline V gene (reference sequence). CDR3: CASSRLSGGPHEQYF. CDR3 coding DNA: TGTGCCAGCAGTCGGTTGTCGGGAGGGCCTCACGAGCAGTACTTC.

This clonotype was seen a handful of times. The chain links TRBV6-6 to TRBJ1-2; weak D call: TRBD1 (6 bases). Germline CDR1 MNHNY, CDR2 SVGAGI (reference sequence). This CDR3 contains 15 residues. V shed 0 bases and J shed 2 bases, with 10 bases lying between them. CDR3 loop: CASSYSTGGNYGYTF. In DNA form, the CDR3 reads TGTGCCAGCAGTTACTCGACGGGGGGCAACTATGGCTACACCTTC.

This rearrangement joins TRBV18 to TRBJ2-5; the match to TRBD1 covers 8 bases. Trimming removed 3 bases from V and 3 bases from J; junction bases left unmatched: 6. Germline V lookup: CDR1 KGHSH, CDR2 LQKENI. This CDR3 spans 15 amino acids. CDR3 in DNA: TGTGCCAGCTCACCGTCCGTGACAGGGGAAGAGACCCAGTACTTC. Amino acid sequence: CASSPSVTGEETQYF.

This clonotype was observed a handful of times. The CDR3 DNA is TGCGCCAGCAGCCAAGGCACTAGCGGAAACGGGGAGCTGTTTTTT. The encoded protein is CASSQGTSGNGELFF. The rearrangement links TRBV4-1 to TRBJ2-2; 8 bases are a match to TRBD2. Per the germline V gene, CDR1 is MGHRA and CDR2 is YSYEKL. CDR3 length: 15 residues. The V and J ends lost 1 base and 7 bases, in that order; junction bases with no gene match: 5.

This clonotype was observed a few times. The chain employs TRBV19 and TRBJ1-4; 10 bases agree with TRBD1. J was trimmed by 8 bases and V by 9 bases; bases with no gene match: 9. Germline values: CDR1 LNHDA, CDR2 SQIVND (reference sequence). This CDR3 is 14 amino acids long. CDR3 protein: CASTTGTGVEKLFF. As DNA, the CDR3 is TGTGCCAGCACAACCGGGACAGGGGTCGAAAAACTGTTTTTT.

This rearrangement joins TRBV10-2 to TRBJ1-5; TRBD1 agrees at 7 bases. Germline CDR1 WSHSY, CDR2 SAAADI. The CDR3 has 14 amino acids. Unmatched junction bases numbered 7, after V lost 3 bases and J lost 8 bases. CDR3 nucleotide sequence: TGCGCCAGCAGTGAAACAGGGGCCCCCGAGCCCCAGCATTTT. Encoded protein: CASSETGAPEPQHF.

V gene TRBV18 combines with J gene TRBJ1-5; a weak D match, TRBD1 (5 bases). Germline values: CDR1 KGHSH, CDR2 LQKENI. This CDR3 has 15 residues. V was shortened by 6 bases and J by 1 base, with 13 bases between the two germline ends. The CDR3 here is CASSSGQISNQPQHF. The DNA for the CDR3 is TGTGCCAGCTCCTCCGGACAAATAAGCAATCAGCCCCAGCATTTT.

This clonotype was detected only a few times. This chain links TRBV12-3 or TRBV12-4 with TRBJ1-2, with D possibly TRBD1 on 6 matching bases. CDR3 size: 13 residues. The V and J ends lost 2 bases and 6 bases respectively, with 10 bases between them. CDR3 in amino acids: CASSLSQGHGYTF. DNA for the CDR3: TGTGCCAGCAGTTTATCACAGGGCCATGGCTACACCTTC.

This chain connects TRBV6-2 or TRBV6-3 to TRBJ1-1; D unclear. This CDR3 is built from 12 residues. V lost 6 bases and J 5 bases, leaving 10 bases between the germline ends. The germline CDR1 and CDR2 sequences are MNHEY and SVGEGT. For the CDR3, the DNA is TGTGCCAGCAGCCCCGAGGTTACTGAAGCTTTCTTT. Protein: CASSPEVTEAFF.

This clonotype was seen a handful of times. The rearrangement uses TRBV9 and TRBJ1-1; TRBD1 is a possible D gene (6 bases). The CDR3 covers 14 residues. The V end lost 3 bases, the J end lost 9 bases, and 18 bases lay between the germline ends. Germline V gene sequence: CDR1 SGDLS, CDR2 YYNGEE. The CDR3 DNA sequence: TGTGCCAGCAGCGAGGAGCCTATGCGGGGGCAAGCTTTCTTT. Protein sequence: CASSEEPMRGQAFF.

The rearrangement links TRBV19 to TRBJ2-2; D is unclear. This CDR3 has 17 amino acids. The germline CDR1 and CDR2 sequences are LNHDA and SQIVND (reference sequence). The V and J ends lost 3 bases and 6 bases respectively, with 20 bases between them. CDR3 protein: CASSMRVGLKGPGELFF. For the CDR3, the DNA is TGTGCCAGTAGTATGAGAGTCGGATTAAAGGGTCCCGGGGAGCTGTTTTTT.

This clonotype was seen repeatedly, ten times or more. V is TRBV7-9 and J is TRBJ2-1; TRBD2 agrees at 10 bases. This CDR3 comprises 15 residues. The trim removed 2 bases at V and 8 bases at J, leaving 6 bases unmatched. Germline V gene sequence: CDR1 SEHNR, CDR2 FQNEAQ (reference sequence). CDR3 DNA: TGTGCCAGCAGCTTACTAGCGGGAGAAATCGATGAGCAGTTCTTC. This sequence encodes CASSLLAGEIDEQFF. Complete variable domain (other parts from reference TRBV7-9 and TRBJ2-1): DTGVSQNPRHKITKRGQNVTFRCDPISEHNRLYWYRQTLGQGPEFLTYFQNEAQLEKSRLLSDRFSAERPKGSFSTLEIQRTEQGDSAMYLCASSLLAGEIDEQFFGPGTRLTVL.

The rearrangement joins TRBV2 to TRBJ1-2, with 7 bases identical to TRBD1. Germline CDR1 and CDR2: SNHLY and FYNNEI. Trimming removed 4 bases from V and 0 bases from J; junction bases left unmatched: 2. The CDR3 extends over 14 amino acids. The CDR3 sequence is CASSGDSANYGYTF. CDR3 nucleotides: TGTGCCAGCAGTGGGGACAGCGCTAACTATGGCTACACCTTC.

The chain joins TRBV24-1 to TRBJ2-1; D is possibly TRBD1 (5 bases). This CDR3 is 15 amino acids long. CDR1 is KGHDR, CDR2 SFDVKD, per germline. Trimming stripped 3 bases from V and 3 bases from J, with 11 bases between. CDR3 DNA: TGTGCCACCAGTGATGCCAGGGAAATCTACAATGAGCAGTTCTTC. It translates to CATSDAREIYNEQFF.

The chain employs TRBV11-2 and TRBJ2-3; 14 nucleotides agree with TRBD2. CDR3 length: 16 amino acids. J gave up 2 bases and V 5 bases, and 3 bases lay outside the gene matches. Germline CDR1 and CDR2: SGHAT and FQNNGV. The CDR3 loop reads CASSQTSGGVTDTQYF. CDR3 nucleotides: TGTGCCAGCAGCCAGACTAGCGGGGGGGTCACAGATACGCAGTATTTT.

This clonotype was counted between two and nine times. The gene calls are TRBV4-1 and TRBJ1-4; D remains unclear. This CDR3 comprises 16 residues. CDR1 and CDR2 (germline): MGHRA, YSYEKL. V was pared by 4 bases and J by 2 bases, with 14 bases between. The CDR3, as DNA: TGCGCCAGCAGCCCGACGCCCAGTCCTACTAATGAAAAACTGTTTTTT. It is translated as CASSPTPSPTNEKLFF.

CDR3 loop: CATRGQSLGTDTQYF. The CDR3 coding sequence is TGTGCCACCAGGGGCCAGTCTCTTGGCACAGATACGCAGTATTTT. The rearrangement links TRBV28 to TRBJ2-3; the D gene is possibly TRBD1 (6 bases). V lost 10 bases and J 1 base, leaving 18 bases between the germline ends. Germline CDR1 MDHEN, CDR2 SYDVKM. This CDR3 is 15 amino acids long.

This clonotype was counted only a few times. V usage is TRBV11-3 and J usage is TRBJ2-3; 16 bases align to TRBD2. This CDR3 comprises 16 residues. Per the germline V gene, CDR1 is SGHNT and CDR2 is YENEEA. The V segment lost 5 bases and the J segment 5 bases; nucleotides outside the gene matches: 4. The CDR3 reads CASSKGLAGGGDTQYF. CDR3 DNA: TGTGCCAGCAGCAAGGGACTAGCGGGAGGGGGAGATACGCAGTATTTT.

The V and J genes are TRBV20-1 and TRBJ1-5, with TRBD1 as a possible D gene (6 bases). The germline V and J ends were trimmed by 8 bases and 2 bases, with 16 bases remaining between them. Germline lookup yields CDR1 DFQATT and CDR2 SNEGSKA (reference sequence). CDR3 length: 14 residues. CDR3 sequence (DNA): TGCAGTCAAACCGGGACAAATGGCAATCAGCCCCAGCATTTT. Amino acid sequence: CSQTGTNGNQPQHF.

J is TRBJ2-7 and V is TRBV19; D perhaps matches TRBD2 (5 bases). Germline V gene data show CDR1 as LNHDA and CDR2 as SQIVND (reference sequence). The V gene lost 5 bases and the J gene lost 1 base, with 24 bases spanning the gap. This CDR3 spans 18 amino acids. The CDR3 DNA follows: TGTGCCAGTAGTCCCGGGATCATGATTGCGATTTCTTCCTACGAGCAGTACTTC. Its protein is CASSPGIMIAISSYEQYF.

The chain combines TRBV6-4 with TRBJ2-4, with D hard to call. CDR3 size: 14 residues. Between the trimmed V and J ends, which lost 3 bases and 1 base, there was a span of 7 bases. Germline V gene sequence: CDR1 MRHNA, CDR2 SNTAGT. In DNA, the CDR3 is TGTGCCAGCAGTGAGGAGATGGCCAAAAACATTCAGTACTTC. Translating gives CASSEEMAKNIQYF.

This clonotype was seen only a few times. The chain combines TRBV18 with TRBJ1-3, with D unresolved. Germline-derived CDR1 and CDR2 are KGHSH and LQKENI. The CDR3 is 14 amino acids. With 6 bases removed from V and 1 base from J, the gap between germline ends came to 10 bases. This chain's CDR3 is CASSSGISGNTIYF. CDR3 coding DNA: TGTGCCAGCTCTTCCGGGATTTCTGGAAACACCATATATTTT. Using reference TRBV18 and TRBJ1-3 for the parts outside the CDR3, the full variable domain is NAGVMQNPRHLVRRRGQEARLRCSPMKGHSHVYWYRQLPEEGLKFMVYLQKENIIDESGMPKERFSAEFPKEGPSILRIQQVVRGDSAAYFCASSSGISGNTIYFGEGSWLTVV.

At least ten counts were recorded for this clonotype. The J gene is TRBJ1-4, the V gene TRBV5-1; D unresolved. Germline lookup yields CDR1 SGHRS and CDR2 YFSETQ. Trimming took off 0 bases at V and 6 bases at J, with 9 bases between the two ends. The CDR3 length is 14 residues. The chain's CDR3 is CASSLVTGYEKLFF. The CDR3 DNA reads as TGCGCCAGCAGCTTGGTCACGGGGTATGAAAAACTGTTTTTT.